The rows below give T cell receptor beta chains drawn from one sample of a study of monozygotic twins with inflammatory bowel disease. TCRdb reprocessed the 5' RACE reads and keeps a single row for each CDR3 protein, giving no DNA. The table gives approximately 380,000 distinct CDR3 sequences; the top ten clones make up just over 2.5% of it. The sample consisted of blood. The receptors come from a human donor with ulcerative colitis or Crohn's disease, or a healthy co-twin of an affected twin (not recorded which). CDR3s include the opening cysteine and the closing phenylalanine or tryptophan.

V gene	J gene	CDR3 protein
TRBV19	TRBJ1-4	CASGGGPTNEKLFF
TRBV7-6	TRBJ1-1	CASSLLLDLNTEAFF
TRBV11-2	TRBJ2-7	CASSLEEGVEREQYF
TRBV7-8	TRBJ1-1	CASSLGTIRTEAFF
TRBV20-1	TRBJ2-5	CSAREERGTKETQYF
TRBV20-1	TRBJ1-5	CSARGDRVGPGPQHF
TRBV4-3	TRBJ2-7	CASSQVVGAGYEQYF
TRBV6-5	TRBJ2-7	CASSYSIGPSEQYF
TRBV5-1	TRBJ2-4	CASRPGLAGFKNIQYF
TRBV11-1	TRBJ2-7	CASSLYSSRGVTYEQYF
TRBV27	TRBJ1-6	CASGLSGGAGSPLHF
TRBV3-1	TRBJ1-1	CASSQGDTLNTEAFF
TRBV11-2	TRBJ2-3	CASSFSNTPTDTQYF
TRBV6-2/TRBV6-3	TRBJ2-7	CASSYLIAGTVDF
TRBV21-1	TRBJ2-2	CASSGMAYLLFF
TRBV3-1	TRBJ1-2	CASSQVRGQTGYTF